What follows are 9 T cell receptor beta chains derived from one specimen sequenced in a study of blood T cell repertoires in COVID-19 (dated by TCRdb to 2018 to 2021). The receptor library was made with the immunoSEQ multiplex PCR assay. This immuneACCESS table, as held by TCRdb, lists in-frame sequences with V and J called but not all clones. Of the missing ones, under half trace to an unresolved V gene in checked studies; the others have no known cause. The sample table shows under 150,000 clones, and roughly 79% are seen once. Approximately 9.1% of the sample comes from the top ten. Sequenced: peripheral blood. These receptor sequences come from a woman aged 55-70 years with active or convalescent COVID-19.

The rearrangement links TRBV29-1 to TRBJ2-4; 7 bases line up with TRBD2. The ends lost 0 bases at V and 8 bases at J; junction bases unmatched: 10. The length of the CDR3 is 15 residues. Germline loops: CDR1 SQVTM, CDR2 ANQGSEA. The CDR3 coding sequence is TGCAGCGTTGAAGATCTACTGGCGGGGAGGGACATTCAGTACTTC. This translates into CSVEDLLAGRDIQYF.

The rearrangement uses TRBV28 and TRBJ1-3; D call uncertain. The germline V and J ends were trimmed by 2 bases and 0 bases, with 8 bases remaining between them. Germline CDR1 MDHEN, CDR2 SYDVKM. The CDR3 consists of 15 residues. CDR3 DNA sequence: TGTGCCAGCAGTTTAACAGCAAGCTCTGGAAACACCATATATTTT. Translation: CASSLTASSGNTIYF. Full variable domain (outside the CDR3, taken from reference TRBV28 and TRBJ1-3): DVKVTQSSRYLVKRTGEKVFLECVQDMDHENMFWYRQDPGLGLRLIYFSYDVKMKEKGDIPEGYSVSREKKERFSLILESASTNQTSMYLCASSLTASSGNTIYFGEGSWLTVV.

The CDR3 sequence is CASSRGQANTEAFF. DNA for the CDR3: TGCGCCAGCAGCCGAGGACAGGCGAACACTGAAGCTTTCTTT. The V call is TRBV5-1, the J call TRBJ1-1, with 7 bases matching TRBD1. CDR3 length: 14 amino acids. V lost 4 bases and J lost 1; bases outside the gene matches: 4. Looked up from germline, CDR1 is SGHRS and CDR2 is YFSETQ.

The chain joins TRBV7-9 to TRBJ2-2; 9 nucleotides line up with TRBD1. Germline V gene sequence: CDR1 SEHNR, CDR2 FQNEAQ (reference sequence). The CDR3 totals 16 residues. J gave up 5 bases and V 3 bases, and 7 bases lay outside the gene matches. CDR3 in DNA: TGTGCCAGCAGCTTGGAACAGGGGGCGGTAACCGGGGAGCTGTTTTTT. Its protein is CASSLEQGAVTGELFF.

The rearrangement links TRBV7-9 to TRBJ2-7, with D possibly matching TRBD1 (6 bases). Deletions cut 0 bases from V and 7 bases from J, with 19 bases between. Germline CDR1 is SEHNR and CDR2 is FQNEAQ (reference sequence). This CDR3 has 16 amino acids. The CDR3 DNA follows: TGTGCCAGCAGCTTAGCCGGGACAAGGTTTGGGAATGAGCAGTACTTC. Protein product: CASSLAGTRFGNEQYF.

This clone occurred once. This CDR3 reads CASSQVRQGGREKLFF. In DNA form, the CDR3 reads TGTGCCAGCAGCCAAGTCCGACAGGGAGGTAGGGAAAAACTGTTTTTT. The gene calls are TRBV3-1 (or the pseudogene TRBV3-2) and TRBJ1-4; TRBD1 aligns across 7 bases. CDR1 is LGHDT, CDR2 YNNKEL, per germline (reference sequence). The CDR3 runs to 16 residues. V lost 1 base and J lost 8; bases outside the gene matches: 10.

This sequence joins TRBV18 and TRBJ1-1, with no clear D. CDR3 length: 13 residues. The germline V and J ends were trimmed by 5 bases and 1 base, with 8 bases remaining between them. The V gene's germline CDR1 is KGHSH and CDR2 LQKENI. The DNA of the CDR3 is TGTGCCAGCTCAACGGTCCAGAACACTGAAGCTTTCTTT. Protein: CASSTVQNTEAFF.

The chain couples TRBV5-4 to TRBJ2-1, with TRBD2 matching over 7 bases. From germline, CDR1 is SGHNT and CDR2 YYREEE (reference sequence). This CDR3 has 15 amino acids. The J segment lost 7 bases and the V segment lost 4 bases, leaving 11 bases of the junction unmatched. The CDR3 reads CASSREGGPGNEQFF. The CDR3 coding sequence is TGTGCCAGCAGCCGAGAGGGAGGGCCGGGAAATGAGCAGTTCTTC. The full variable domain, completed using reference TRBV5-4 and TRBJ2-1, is ETGVTQSPTHLIKTRGQQVTLRCSSQSGHNTVSWYQQALGQGPQFIFQYYREEENGRGNFPPRFSGLQFPNYSSELNVNALELDDSALYLCASSREGGPGNEQFFGPGTRLTVL.

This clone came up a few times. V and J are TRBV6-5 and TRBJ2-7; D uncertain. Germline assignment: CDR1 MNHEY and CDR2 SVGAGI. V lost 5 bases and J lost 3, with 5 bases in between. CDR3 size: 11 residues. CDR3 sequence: CASSPIYEQYF. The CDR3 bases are TGTGCCAGCAGTCCTATCTACGAGCAGTACTTC.